This T cell receptor beta chain was captured by sequencing in a study of blood T cell repertoires in COVID-19. The wider study: COVID-19 samples, acute and convalescent, were from the United States, Italy and Spain. PBMCs, B-cell-depleted T cells, or T cells were the source of the cDNA or gDNA that made up the material.

V lost 0 bases, J lost 0 bases, and 12 bases lay in between. CDR1 MGHDK and CDR2 SYGVNS come from the germline V gene. CDR3 length: 18 amino acids. Sequenced by immunoSEQ multiplex PCR; TCRdb stores in-frame clones only, minus some. The table records over 90,000 clones, roughly 90% of them present only once. The TCR was taken from a woman between 65 and 79 years old with acute or convalescent COVID-19. This chain uses TRBV25-1 with TRBJ2-6, with D uncertain. The sequencing sample was made of peripheral blood. The CDR3 sequence: CASSEYRRSYSGANVLTF. The CDR3 DNA reads TGTGCCAGCAGTGAATACAGGCGATCTTACTCTGGGGCCAACGTCCTGACTTTC. The variable domain in full, completed from reference TRBV25-1 and TRBJ2-6, reads EADIYQTPRYLVIGTGKKITLECSQTMGHDKMYWYQQDPGMELHLIHYSYGVNSTEKGDLSSESTVSRIRTEHFPLTLESARPSHTSQYLCASSEYRRSYSGANVLTFGAGSRLTVL.